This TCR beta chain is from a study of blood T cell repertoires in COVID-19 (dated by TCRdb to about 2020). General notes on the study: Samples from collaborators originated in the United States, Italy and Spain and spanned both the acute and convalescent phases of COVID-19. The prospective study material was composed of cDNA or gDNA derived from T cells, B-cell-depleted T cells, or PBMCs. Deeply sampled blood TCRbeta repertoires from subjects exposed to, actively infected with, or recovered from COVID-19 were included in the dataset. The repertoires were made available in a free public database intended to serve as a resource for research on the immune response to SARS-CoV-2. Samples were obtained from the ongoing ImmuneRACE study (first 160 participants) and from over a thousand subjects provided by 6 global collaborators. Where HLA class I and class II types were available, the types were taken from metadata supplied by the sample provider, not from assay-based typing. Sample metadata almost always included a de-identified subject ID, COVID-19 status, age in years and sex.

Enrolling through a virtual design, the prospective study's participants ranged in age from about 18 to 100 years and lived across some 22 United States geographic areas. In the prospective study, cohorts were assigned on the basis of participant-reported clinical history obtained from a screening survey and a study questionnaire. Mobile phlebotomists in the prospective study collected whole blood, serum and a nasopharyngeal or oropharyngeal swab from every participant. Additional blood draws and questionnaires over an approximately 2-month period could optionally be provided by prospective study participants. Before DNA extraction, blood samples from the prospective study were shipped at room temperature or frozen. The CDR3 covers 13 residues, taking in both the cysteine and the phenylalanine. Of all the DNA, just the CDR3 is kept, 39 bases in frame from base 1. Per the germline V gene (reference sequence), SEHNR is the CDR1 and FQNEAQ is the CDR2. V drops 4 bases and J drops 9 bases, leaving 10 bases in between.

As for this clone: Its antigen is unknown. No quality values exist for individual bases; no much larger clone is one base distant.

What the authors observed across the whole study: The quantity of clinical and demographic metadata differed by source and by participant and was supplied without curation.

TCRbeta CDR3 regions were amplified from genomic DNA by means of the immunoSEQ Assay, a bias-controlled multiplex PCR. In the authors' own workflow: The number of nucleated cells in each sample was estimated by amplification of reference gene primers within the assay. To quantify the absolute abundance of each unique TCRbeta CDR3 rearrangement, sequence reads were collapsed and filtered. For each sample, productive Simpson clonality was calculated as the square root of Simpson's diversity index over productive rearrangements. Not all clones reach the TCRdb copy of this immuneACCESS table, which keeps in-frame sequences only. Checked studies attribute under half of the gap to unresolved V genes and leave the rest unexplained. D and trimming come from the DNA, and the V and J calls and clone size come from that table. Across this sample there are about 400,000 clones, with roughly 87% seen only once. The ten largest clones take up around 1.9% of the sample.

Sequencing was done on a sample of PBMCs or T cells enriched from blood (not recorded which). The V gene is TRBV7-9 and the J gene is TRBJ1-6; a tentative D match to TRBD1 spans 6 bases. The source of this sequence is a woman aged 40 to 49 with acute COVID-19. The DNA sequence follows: TGTGCCAGCAGCTCGGGGGGCACTTCACCCCTCCACTTT. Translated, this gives CASSSGGTSPLHF.